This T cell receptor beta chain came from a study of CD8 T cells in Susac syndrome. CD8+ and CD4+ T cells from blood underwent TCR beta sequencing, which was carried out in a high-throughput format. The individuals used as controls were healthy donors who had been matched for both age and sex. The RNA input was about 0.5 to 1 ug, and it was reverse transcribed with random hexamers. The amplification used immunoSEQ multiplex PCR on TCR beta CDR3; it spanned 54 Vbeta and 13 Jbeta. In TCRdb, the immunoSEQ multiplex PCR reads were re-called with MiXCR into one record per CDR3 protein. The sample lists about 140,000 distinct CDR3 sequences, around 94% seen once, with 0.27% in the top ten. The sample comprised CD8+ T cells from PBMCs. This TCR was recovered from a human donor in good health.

The CDR3 nucleotides read TGTGCCAGCAGCTTAACCGTTACTAAGAACACTGAAGCTTTCTTT. Its translation: CASSLTVTKNTEAFF. The genes are TRBV5-6 and TRBJ1-1; unclear D gene. V lost 2 bases and J lost 1, with 12 bases in between. The CDR3 loop spans 15 amino acids. In germline, CDR1 is SGHDT, CDR2 YYEEEE.